This T cell receptor beta chain derives from a study of monozygotic twins with inflammatory bowel disease. Study-level results: Discordant twins had repertoire similarity that did not differ from that of concordant twins, possibly from limited power.

Worth noting for this clonotype: Its antigen is unidentified.

Using the 5' RACE reads, TCRdb records one entry per CDR3 protein without DNA. Its clone listing holds 300,000 to 400,000 distinct CDR3 sequences. Per the germline V gene, CDR1 is KGHSH and CDR2 is LQKENI. The CDR3 has 19 residues. This chain uses TRBV18 with TRBJ2-6; checking the TCRdb D call of TRBD2 is not possible without DNA. Sequenced input: blood. The clonotype originates from a human donor with ulcerative colitis or Crohn's disease, or a healthy co-twin of an affected twin (not recorded which). CDR3 region: CASSPSGLHRDSGANVLTF. Using reference TRBV18 and TRBJ2-6 for the parts outside the CDR3, the full variable domain is NAGVMQNPRHLVRRRGQEARLRCSPMKGHSHVYWYRQLPEEGLKFMVYLQKENIIDESGMPKERFSAEFPKEGPSILRIQQVVRGDSAAYFCASSPSGLHRDSGANVLTFGAGSRLTVL.